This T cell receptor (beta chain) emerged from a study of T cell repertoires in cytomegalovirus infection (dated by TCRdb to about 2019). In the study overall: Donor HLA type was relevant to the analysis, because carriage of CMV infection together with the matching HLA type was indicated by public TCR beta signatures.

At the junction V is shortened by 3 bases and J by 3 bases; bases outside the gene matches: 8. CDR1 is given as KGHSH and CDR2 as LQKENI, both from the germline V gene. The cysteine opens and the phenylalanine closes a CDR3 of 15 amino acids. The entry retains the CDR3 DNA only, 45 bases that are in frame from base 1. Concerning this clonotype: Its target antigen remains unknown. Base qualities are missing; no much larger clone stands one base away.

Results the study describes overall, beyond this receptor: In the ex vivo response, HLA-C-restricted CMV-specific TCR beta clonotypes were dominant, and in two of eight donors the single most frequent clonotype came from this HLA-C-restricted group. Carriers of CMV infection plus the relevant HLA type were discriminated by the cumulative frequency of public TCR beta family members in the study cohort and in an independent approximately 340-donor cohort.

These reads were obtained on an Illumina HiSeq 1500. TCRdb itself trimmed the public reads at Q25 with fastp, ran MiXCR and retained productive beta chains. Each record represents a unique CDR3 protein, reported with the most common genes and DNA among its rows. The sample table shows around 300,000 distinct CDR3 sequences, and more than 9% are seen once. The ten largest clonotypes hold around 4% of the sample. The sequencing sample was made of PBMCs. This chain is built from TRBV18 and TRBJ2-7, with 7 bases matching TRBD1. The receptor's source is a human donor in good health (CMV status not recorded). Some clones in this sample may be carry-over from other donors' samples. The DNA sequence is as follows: TGTGCCAGCTCACCTCCGGGACAGATATTCTACGAGCAGTACTTC. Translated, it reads CASSPPGQIFYEQYF.